This T cell receptor beta chain was sequenced during a study of CD8+CD57+ T cells in acquired aplastic anemia. Across the study: Isolated CD4+ and CD8+ cells, once sorted, yielded DNA averaging roughly 3.4 ug. Among healthy donors, CD4+ cells averaged about 9.9 million reads.

Whole-study results and caveats: No significant difference in CD8+ Simpson's diversity was found between patients and controls. Patients and controls shared 25 to 30 CD8+ CDR3 sequences, which appeared highly expressed in patients and within their immunodominant clones.

Profiling of TCR beta VDJ combinations and CDR3 sequences used genomic DNA as template. TCRdb re-analysed the reads in MiXCR, keeping a single row per CDR3 protein. The data show about 190,000 distinct CDR3 sequences, with approximately 50% seen just once and about 16% held by the top ten. J lost 10 bases, V lost 6 bases, and 13 bases had no gene match. The CDR3 is 16 amino acids. Germline V gene lookup returns CDR1 MNHNS and CDR2 SASEGT. The table lists this clonotype with a count of one. What it recognizes is unknown. Sequenced: sorted CD4+, CD8+, or CD8+CD57+ T cells (not recorded which) from PBMCs. The TCR sequence derives from a human donor in good health, serving as a control. This chain connects TRBV6-1 to TRBJ1-6; 9 nucleotides match TRBD1. This CDR3 is CASRVEGQGVISPLHF. The DNA of the CDR3 is TGTGCCAGCAGGGTCGAGGGACAGGGAGTTATCTCACCCCTCCACTTT.